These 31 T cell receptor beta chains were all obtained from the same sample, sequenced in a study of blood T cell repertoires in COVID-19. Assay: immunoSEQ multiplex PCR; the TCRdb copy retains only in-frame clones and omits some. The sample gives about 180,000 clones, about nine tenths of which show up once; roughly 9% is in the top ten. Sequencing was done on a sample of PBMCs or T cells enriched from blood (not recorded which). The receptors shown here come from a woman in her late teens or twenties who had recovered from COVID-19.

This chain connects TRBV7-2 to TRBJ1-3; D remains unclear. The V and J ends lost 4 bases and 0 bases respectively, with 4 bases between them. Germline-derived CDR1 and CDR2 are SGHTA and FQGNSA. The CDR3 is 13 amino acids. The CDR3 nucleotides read TGTGCCAGCAGCTCGAGCTCTGGAAACACCATATATTTT. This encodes CASSSSSGNTIYF.

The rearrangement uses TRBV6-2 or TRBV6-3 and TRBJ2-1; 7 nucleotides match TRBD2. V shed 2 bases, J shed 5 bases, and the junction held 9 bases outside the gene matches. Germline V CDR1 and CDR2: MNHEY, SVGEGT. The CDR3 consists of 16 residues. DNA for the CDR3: TGTGCCAGCAGTTACGGTTGGGAGGGCCCCAACAATGAGCAGTTCTTC. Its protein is CASSYGWEGPNNEQFF.

The CDR3 bases are TGTGCCAGTCATCCCCCGGAGGGGAGAGAGACCCAGTACTTC. Protein: CASHPPEGRETQYF. The chain uses TRBV7-8 and TRBJ2-5; D perhaps matches TRBD2 (6 bases). Trimming cost V 9 bases and J 4 bases, with 18 bases left between them. Germline V gives CDR1 SGHVS, CDR2 FQNEAQ. The length of the CDR3 is 14 residues.

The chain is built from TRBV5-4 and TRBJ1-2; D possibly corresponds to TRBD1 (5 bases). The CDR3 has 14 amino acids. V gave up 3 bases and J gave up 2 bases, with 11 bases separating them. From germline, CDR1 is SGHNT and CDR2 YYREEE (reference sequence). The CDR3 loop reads CASSSTDGNYGYTF. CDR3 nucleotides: TGTGCCAGCAGCTCGACAGACGGGAACTATGGCTACACCTTC.

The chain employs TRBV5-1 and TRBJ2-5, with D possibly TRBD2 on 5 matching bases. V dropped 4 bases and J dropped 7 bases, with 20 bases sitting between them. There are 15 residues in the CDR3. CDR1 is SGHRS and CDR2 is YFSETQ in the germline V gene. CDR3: CASSPRAEEAATQYF. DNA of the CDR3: TGCGCCAGCAGCCCCCGGGCCGAGGAGGCGGCGACCCAGTACTTC.

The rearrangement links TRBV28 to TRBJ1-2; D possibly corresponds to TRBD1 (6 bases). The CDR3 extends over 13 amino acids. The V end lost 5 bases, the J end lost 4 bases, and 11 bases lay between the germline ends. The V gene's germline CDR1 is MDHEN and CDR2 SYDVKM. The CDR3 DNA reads TGTGCCAGCAGTCCAGGGACATTCTATGGCTACACCTTC. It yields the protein CASSPGTFYGYTF.

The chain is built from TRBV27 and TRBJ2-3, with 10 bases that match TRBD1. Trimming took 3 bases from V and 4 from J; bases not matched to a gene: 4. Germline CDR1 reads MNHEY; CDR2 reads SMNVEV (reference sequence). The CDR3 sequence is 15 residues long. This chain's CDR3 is CASSFRDRGSDTQYF. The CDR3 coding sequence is TGTGCCAGCAGTTTTAGGGACAGGGGTTCAGATACGCAGTATTTT.

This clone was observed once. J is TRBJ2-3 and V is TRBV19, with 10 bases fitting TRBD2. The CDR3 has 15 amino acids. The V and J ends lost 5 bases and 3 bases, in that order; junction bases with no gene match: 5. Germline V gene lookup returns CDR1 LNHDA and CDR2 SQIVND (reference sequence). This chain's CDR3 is CASSPQLAGTDTQYF. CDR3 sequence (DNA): TGTGCCAGTAGTCCACAACTAGCGGGGACAGATACGCAGTATTTT.

As DNA, the CDR3 is TGTGCCAGCACCCGAAGCGGGACGTACCAAGAGACCCAGTACTTC. Translated: CASTRSGTYQETQYF. J is TRBJ2-5 and V is TRBV5-4, with 7 bases fitting TRBD2. CDR3 length equals 15 residues. In germline, CDR1 is SGHNT, CDR2 YYREEE (reference sequence). Trimming cost V 6 bases and J 0 bases; bases outside gene matches: 8.

CDR3 nucleotides: TGTGCCAGCAGCCCTACTAGCGGTCTAGAGACCCAGTACTTC. This gives the protein CASSPTSGLETQYF. The genes are TRBV7-3 and TRBJ2-5, with 8 bases aligning to TRBD2. CDR3 length: 14 residues. The junction had 6 bases not matched to a gene; V was cut back by 5 bases and J by 4 bases. The germline V gene has CDR1 SGHTA and CDR2 FQGTGA. The complete variable domain, with remaining parts taken from reference TRBV7-3 and TRBJ2-5, reads GAGVSQTPSNKVTEKGKYVELRCDPISGHTALYWYRQSLGQGPEFLIYFQGTGAADDSGLPNDRFFAVRPEGSVSTLKIQRTERGDSAVYLCASSPTSGLETQYFGPGTRLLVL.

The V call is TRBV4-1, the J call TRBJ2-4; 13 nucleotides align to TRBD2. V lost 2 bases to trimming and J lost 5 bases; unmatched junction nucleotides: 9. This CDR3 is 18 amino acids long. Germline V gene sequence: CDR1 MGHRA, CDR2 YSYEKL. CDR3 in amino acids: CASSQWGLAGISQNIQYF. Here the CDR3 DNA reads TGCGCCAGCAGCCAATGGGGACTAGCGGGGATTAGCCAAAACATTCAGTACTTC.

Here the CDR3 DNA reads TGCAGCGTTGACCCAGGGGAGACCCAGTACTTC. It specifies CSVDPGETQYF. The chain recombines TRBV29-1 with TRBJ2-5; weak D call: TRBD1 (5 bases). Trimming stripped 3 bases from V and 5 bases from J, with 7 bases between. The germline CDR1 and CDR2 sequences are SQVTM and ANQGSEA. CDR3 size: 11 residues.

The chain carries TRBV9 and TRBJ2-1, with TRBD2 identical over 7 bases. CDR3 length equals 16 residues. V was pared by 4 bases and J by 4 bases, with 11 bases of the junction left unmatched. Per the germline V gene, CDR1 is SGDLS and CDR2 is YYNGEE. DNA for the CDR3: TGTGCCAGCAGCCCACCACTAGCGTACCTTTACAATGAGCAGTTCTTC. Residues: CASSPPLAYLYNEQFF.

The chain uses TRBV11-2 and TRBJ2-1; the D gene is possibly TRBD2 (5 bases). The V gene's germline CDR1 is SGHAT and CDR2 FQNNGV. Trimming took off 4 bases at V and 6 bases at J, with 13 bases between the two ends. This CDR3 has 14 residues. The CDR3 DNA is TGTGCCAGCAGCTCGCTCCGAGGGAGCAATGAGCAGTTCTTC. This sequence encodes CASSSLRGSNEQFF.

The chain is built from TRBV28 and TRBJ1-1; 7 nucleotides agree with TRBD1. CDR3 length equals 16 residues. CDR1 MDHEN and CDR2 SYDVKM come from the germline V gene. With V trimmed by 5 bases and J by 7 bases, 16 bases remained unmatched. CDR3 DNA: TGTGCCAGCAGTCCCCCGGGACAGCTAGACACCATTGAAGCTTTCTTT. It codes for CASSPPGQLDTIEAFF.

This CDR3 is CASGGALSELFF. The CDR3 coding sequence is TGTGCCAGCGGGGGGGCCCTCTCGGAACTGTTTTTT. The chain joins TRBV27 to TRBJ1-4; possibly TRBD1 for D (6 bases). In germline, CDR1 is MNHEY, CDR2 SMNVEV (reference sequence). Trimming stripped 8 bases from V and 12 bases from J, with 16 bases between. The CDR3 has 12 amino acids. The full variable domain, its missing parts supplied by reference TRBV27 and TRBJ1-4, is EAQVTQNPRYLITVTGKKLTVTCSQNMNHEYMSWYRQDPGLGLRQIYYSMNVEVTDKGDVPEGYKVSRKEKRNFPLILESPSPNQTSLYFCASGGALSELFFGSGTQLSVL.

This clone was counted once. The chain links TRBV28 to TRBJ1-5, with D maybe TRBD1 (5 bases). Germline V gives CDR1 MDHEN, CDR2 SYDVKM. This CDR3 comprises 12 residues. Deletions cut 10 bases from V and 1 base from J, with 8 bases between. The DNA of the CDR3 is TGTGCCACAGGGCAGAGCAATCAGCCCCAGCATTTT. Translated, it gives CATGQSNQPQHF.

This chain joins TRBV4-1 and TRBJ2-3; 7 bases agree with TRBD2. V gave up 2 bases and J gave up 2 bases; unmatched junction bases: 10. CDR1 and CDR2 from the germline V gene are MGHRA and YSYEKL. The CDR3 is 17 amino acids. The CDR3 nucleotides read TGCGCCAGCAGCCAACCCGGGGAGGGCCTCCTCACAGATACGCAGTATTTT. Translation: CASSQPGEGLLTDTQYF.

CDR3 sequence: CASSVFNSPLHF. CDR3 nucleotides: TGTGCCAGTAGTGTCTTTAATTCACCCCTCCACTTT. The chain employs TRBV19 and TRBJ1-6; D not resolved. The CDR3 sequence is 12 residues long. The V end lost 5 bases, the J end lost 6 bases, and 5 bases lay between the germline ends. Germline V CDR1 and CDR2: LNHDA, SQIVND (reference sequence). Looking up the rest from reference TRBV19 and TRBJ1-6 gives the full variable domain: DGGITQSPKYLFRKEGQNVTLSCEQNLNHDAMYWYRQDPGQGLRLIYYSQIVNDFQKGDIAEGYSVSREKKESFPLTVTSAQKNPTAFYLCASSVFNSPLHFGNGTRLTVT.

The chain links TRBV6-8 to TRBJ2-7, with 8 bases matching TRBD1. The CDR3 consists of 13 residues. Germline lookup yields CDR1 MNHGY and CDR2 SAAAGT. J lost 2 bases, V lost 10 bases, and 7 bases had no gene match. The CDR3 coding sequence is TGTGCCATCAGGACAGGGCCTCCCTACGAGCAGTACTTC. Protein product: CAIRTGPPYEQYF.

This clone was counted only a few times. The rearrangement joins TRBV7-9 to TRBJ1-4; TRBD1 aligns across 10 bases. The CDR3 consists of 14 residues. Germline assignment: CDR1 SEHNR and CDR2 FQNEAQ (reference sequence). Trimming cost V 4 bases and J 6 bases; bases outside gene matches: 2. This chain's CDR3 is CASSSDRGYEKLFF. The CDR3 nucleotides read TGTGCCAGCAGCTCGGACAGGGGGTATGAAAAACTGTTTTTT.

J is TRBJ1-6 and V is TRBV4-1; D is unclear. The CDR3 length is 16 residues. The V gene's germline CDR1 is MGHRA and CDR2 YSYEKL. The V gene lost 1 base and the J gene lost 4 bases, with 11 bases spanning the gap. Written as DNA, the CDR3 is TGCGCCAGCAGCCAAGGTCCATCCAGTTATAATTCACCCCTCCACTTT. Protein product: CASSQGPSSYNSPLHF.

CDR3 sequence: CASSSLPQGWPYEQYF. In DNA, the CDR3 is TGTGCCAGCAGTTCCCTTCCGCAGGGCTGGCCCTACGAGCAGTACTTC. V gene TRBV27 combines with J gene TRBJ2-7, with D perhaps matching TRBD1 (5 bases). CDR3 size: 16 residues. With 4 bases removed from V and 2 bases from J, the gap between germline ends came to 18 bases. Germline V gives CDR1 MNHEY, CDR2 SMNVEV (reference sequence).

The CDR3: CASSQSGETQYF. CDR3 nucleotides: TGTGCCAGCAGCCAATCAGGAGAGACCCAGTACTTC. The chain carries TRBV3-1 (or the pseudogene TRBV3-2) and TRBJ2-5; no definite D call. Germline V gene lookup returns CDR1 LGHDT and CDR2 YNNKEL (reference sequence). This CDR3 has 12 residues. Trimming pared 2 bases from V and 4 bases from J, leaving 5 bases between.

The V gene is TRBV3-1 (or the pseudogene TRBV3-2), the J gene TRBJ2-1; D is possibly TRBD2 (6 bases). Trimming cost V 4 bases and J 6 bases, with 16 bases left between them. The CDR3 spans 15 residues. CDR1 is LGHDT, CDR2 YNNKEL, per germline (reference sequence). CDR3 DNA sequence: TGTGCCAGCAGCCTCATAGCGGCGGAATTCAATGAGCAGTTCTTC. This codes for CASSLIAAEFNEQFF.

DNA for the CDR3: TGTGCCAGCAGTTACAATGGGCCGGCCGTGGATGAGCAGTTCTTC. Translating it yields CASSYNGPAVDEQFF. The V and J genes are TRBV6-5 and TRBJ2-1; no reliable D call. Trimming removed 2 bases at V and 8 bases at J, with 16 bases between. Germline CDR1 and CDR2: MNHEY and SVGAGI. This CDR3 comprises 15 residues.

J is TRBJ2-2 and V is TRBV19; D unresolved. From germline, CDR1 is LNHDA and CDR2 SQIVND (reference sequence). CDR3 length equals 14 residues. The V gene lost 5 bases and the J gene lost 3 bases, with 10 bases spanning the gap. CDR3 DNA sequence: TGTGCCAGTAGTGATGAGGTGTACACCGGGGAGCTGTTTTTT. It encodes CASSDEVYTGELFF.

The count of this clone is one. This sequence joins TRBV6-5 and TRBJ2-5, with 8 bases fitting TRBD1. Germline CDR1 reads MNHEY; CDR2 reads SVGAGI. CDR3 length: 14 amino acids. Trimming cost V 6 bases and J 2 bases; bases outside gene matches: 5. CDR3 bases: TGTGCCAGCAGGGTGGACAGGGCACAAGAGACCCAGTACTTC. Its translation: CASRVDRAQETQYF.

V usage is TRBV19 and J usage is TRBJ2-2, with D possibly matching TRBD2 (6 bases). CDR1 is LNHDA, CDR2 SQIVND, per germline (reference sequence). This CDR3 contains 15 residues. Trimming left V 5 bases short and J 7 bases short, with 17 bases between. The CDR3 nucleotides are TGTGCCAGTAGTCTGCGTGGGCAGGGAGGCGGGGAGCTGTTTTTT. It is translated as CASSLRGQGGGELFF.

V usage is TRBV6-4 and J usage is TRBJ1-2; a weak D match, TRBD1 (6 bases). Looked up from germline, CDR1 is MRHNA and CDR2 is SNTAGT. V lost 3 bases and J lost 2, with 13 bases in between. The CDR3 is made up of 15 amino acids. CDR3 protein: CASSEWAGENYGYTF. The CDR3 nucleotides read TGTGCCAGCAGTGAATGGGCAGGGGAAAACTATGGCTACACCTTC.

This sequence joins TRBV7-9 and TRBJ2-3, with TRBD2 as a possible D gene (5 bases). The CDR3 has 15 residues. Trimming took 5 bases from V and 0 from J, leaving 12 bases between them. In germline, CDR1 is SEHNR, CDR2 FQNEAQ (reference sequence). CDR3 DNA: TGTGCCAGCAGCCCCGGGGAGCGGAGCACAGATACGCAGTATTTT. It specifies CASSPGERSTDTQYF.